These 15 T cell receptor beta chains were sequenced from one sample in a study of CD8 T cells in Susac syndrome. Random hexamers were used to reverse transcribe an amount of roughly 0.45 to 1 ug RNA. MiXCR was run by TCRdb on the immunoSEQ multiplex PCR reads, yielding one entry per CDR3 protein. The data contain around 280,000 distinct CDR3 sequences, 92% of them singletons. What was sequenced was CD4+ T cells from PBMCs. The receptors shown here come from a human donor with multiple sclerosis.

V is TRBV18 and J is TRBJ2-5, with D uncertain. Germline CDR1 KGHSH, CDR2 LQKENI. V was pared by 4 bases and J by 14 bases, with 14 bases between. The CDR3 runs to 11 residues. CDR3 amino acids: CASSLDGGHYF. DNA for the CDR3: TGTGCCAGCTCACTTGACGGTGGTCATTACTTC.

CDR3 loop: CSARDGRETQYF. In DNA, the CDR3 is TGCAGTGCTAGAGATGGCCGAGAGACCCAGTACTTC. This sequence joins TRBV20-1 and TRBJ2-5; D is unclear. There are 12 residues in the CDR3. Trimming cost V 0 bases and J 4 bases, with 6 bases left between them. CDR1 is DFQATT, CDR2 SNEGSKA, per germline (reference sequence).

The gene calls are TRBV2 and TRBJ2-1; TRBD2 aligns across 7 bases. CDR1 is SNHLY and CDR2 is FYNNEI in the germline V gene. J gave up 5 bases and V 4 bases, and 8 bases lay outside the gene matches. The length of the CDR3 is 15 residues. CDR3 amino acids: CASSGSSGLNNEQFF. CDR3 DNA: TGTGCCAGCAGTGGATCTAGCGGCCTCAACAATGAGCAGTTCTTC.

The chain carries TRBV30 and TRBJ1-6; perhaps TRBD1 as D (6 bases). V lost 0 bases and J 8 bases, leaving 14 bases between the germline ends. This CDR3 region has 15 residues. Looked up from germline, CDR1 is GTSNPN and CDR2 is SVGIG (reference sequence). The CDR3 sequence is CAWSVGGGTDSPLHF. The CDR3 DNA follows: TGTGCCTGGAGTGTTGGAGGGGGGACGGATTCACCCCTCCACTTT.

This sequence joins TRBV12-3 or TRBV12-4 and TRBJ2-3; 11 bases line up with TRBD2. The CDR3 length is 20 residues. J gave up 0 bases and V 2 bases, and 13 bases lay outside the gene matches. DNA for the CDR3: TGTGCCAGCAGTTTAATCCCCGGGACTAGCGGACCCCATAGCACAGATACGCAGTATTTT. Protein sequence: CASSLIPGTSGPHSTDTQYF.

V usage is TRBV2 and J usage is TRBJ1-5; D ambiguous. The CDR3 is 15 amino acids. Deletions cut 6 bases from V and 0 bases from J, with 12 bases between. Germline V lookup: CDR1 SNHLY, CDR2 FYNNEI. The CDR3 protein is CASSGPSYSNQPQHF. CDR3 bases: TGTGCCAGCAGCGGACCGAGCTATAGCAATCAGCCCCAGCATTTT. Filled out from reference TRBV2 and TRBJ1-5, the complete variable domain reads EPEVTQTPSHQVTQMGQEVILRCVPISNHLYFYWYRQILGQKVEFLVSFYNNEISEKSEIFDDQFSVERPDGSNFTLKIRSTKLEDSAMYFCASSGPSYSNQPQHFGDGTRLSIL.

The V and J genes are TRBV19 and TRBJ1-2; D may be TRBD1 (6 bases). This CDR3 is built from 15 residues. V lost 5 bases and J lost 4, with 17 bases in between. CDR1 is LNHDA and CDR2 is SQIVND in the germline V gene (reference sequence). The CDR3 region has the DNA TGTGCCAGTAGTCCCGGACAGACACCCCTCTATGGCTACACCTTC. Translated, it gives CASSPGQTPLYGYTF.

V is TRBV5-4 and J is TRBJ2-1, with a possible D match to TRBD1 (6 bases). Germline V lookup: CDR1 SGHNT, CDR2 YYREEE (reference sequence). The ends were cut back, 4 bases at V and 9 bases at J, with 17 bases in the middle. This CDR3 is 14 amino acids long. The DNA of the CDR3 is TGTGCCAGCAGCCTCTCACAGGGTCCGTCTGAGCAGTTCTTC. Translation gives CASSLSQGPSEQFF.

The CDR3 region is CASSLIIAGGLRGLNEQFF. The CDR3 DNA sequence: TGTGCCAGCAGCTTAATTATAGCGGGAGGGCTGAGAGGGTTAAATGAGCAGTTCTTC. The chain combines TRBV7-3 with TRBJ2-1, with 11 bases that match TRBD2. CDR1 SGHTA and CDR2 FQGTGA come from the germline V gene. CDR3 length: 19 residues. After removal of 1 base from V and 7 bases from J, the junction contained 15 bases not matched to a gene.

The rearrangement links TRBV5-4 to TRBJ1-1, with 8 bases aligning to TRBD1. CDR1 and CDR2 from the germline V gene are SGHNT and YYREEE (reference sequence). CDR3 length: 14 residues. V dropped 1 base and J dropped 6; count of bases not matched to a gene: 5. CDR3 amino acids: CASSLKDRDSEAFF. In DNA form, the CDR3 reads TGTGCCAGCAGCTTGAAGGACAGGGATTCTGAAGCTTTCTTT.

The chain joins TRBV7-9 to TRBJ2-7; the D gene could be TRBD1 or TRBD2 (6 bases each). Trimming took off 4 bases at V and 7 bases at J, with 20 bases between the two ends. This CDR3 has 15 residues. From germline, CDR1 is SEHNR and CDR2 FQNEAQ (reference sequence). The CDR3 bases are TGTGCCAGCAGCTCGAAGCCAGGGGCGGGGAGGGAGCAGTACTTC. It codes for CASSSKPGAGREQYF.

V gene TRBV20-1 combines with J gene TRBJ1-4; TRBD1 matches at 7 bases. The CDR3 covers 13 residues. Germline V lookup: CDR1 DFQATT, CDR2 SNEGSKA (reference sequence). V shed 6 bases, J shed 7 bases, and the junction held 8 bases outside the gene matches. The CDR3 loop is CSATTGLTEKLFF. The CDR3 bases are TGCAGTGCAACGACAGGGTTAACTGAAAAACTGTTTTTT.

V usage is TRBV10-2 and J usage is TRBJ2-7; TRBD2 matches at 10 bases. The CDR3 covers 17 residues. Per germline, CDR1 WSHSY and CDR2 SAAADI. The V and J ends lost 6 bases and 1 base, in that order; junction bases with no gene match: 12. CDR3 amino acids: CASSGLLAGDKSYEQYF. The CDR3 nucleotides are TGCGCCAGCAGCGGTCTCCTAGCGGGGGATAAGTCCTACGAGCAGTACTTC.

V and J are TRBV19 and TRBJ1-4; 9 nucleotides match TRBD1. Germline V lookup: CDR1 LNHDA, CDR2 SQIVND (reference sequence). The CDR3 contains 16 residues. Trimming at V came to 5 bases and at J to 7 bases, leaving 11 bases not matched to a gene. CDR3 residues: CASSLRRDREIEKLFF. The CDR3 nucleotides are TGTGCCAGTAGTCTCCGAAGGGACAGGGAGATTGAAAAACTGTTTTTT. The full variable domain, in which reference TRBV19 and TRBJ1-4 provide the parts outside the CDR3, is DGGITQSPKYLFRKEGQNVTLSCEQNLNHDAMYWYRQDPGQGLRLIYYSQIVNDFQKGDIAEGYSVSREKKESFPLTVTSAQKNPTAFYLCASSLRRDREIEKLFFGSGTQLSVL.

V and J are TRBV19 and TRBJ1-2; TRBD1 might be the D (5 bases). Trimming pared 11 bases from V and 9 bases from J, leaving 25 bases between. The germline gives CDR1 LNHDA, CDR2 SQIVND (reference sequence). There are 14 residues in the CDR3. The CDR3 coding sequence is TGTGCCGTACAAAATAGAGGAGGGGATTCGAGCTACACCTTC. Amino acid sequence: CAVQNRGGDSSYTF.